The entry below describes one T cell receptor (beta chain). Its antigen specificity is not known. No much larger clone is present one base from it, and per-base qualities are unavailable. The source of the sample is a study of human T cells and chemical hapten exposure (dated by TCRdb to the early 2020s). A note on the overall study: For sensitization, 2% DPC in acetone was applied to a 2 cm by 2 cm area of upper inner arm skin. Weekly therapeutic DPC doses were additionally applied to the scalp of patients throughout the approximately 25-week study period. Patch testing on the upper back used Finn chambers containing 0.01% DPC, with scoring done after 6 days according to International Contact Dermatitis Research Group standards. The patient cohort, mostly female, included alopecia areata with under or over 50% scalp involvement, alopecia totalis and alopecia universalis. Libraries were pooled for sequencing, and per-sample TCR yields varied mainly because of small differences in library volumes within the pool. The study tracked peripheral blood TCR repertoire changes in vivo during primary and secondary sensitization to the hapten diphenylcyclopropenone (DPC) in alopecia patients. Blood was sampled from patients pre-sensitization (week 0) and at 2, 6 and about 24 weeks after DPC sensitization. Blood for TCR sequencing was provided by twenty-nine alopecia patients at one to four time points (pre-sensitization, 2, 6 and 24 weeks). On the study overall, not on this receptor specifically: The number of PT1 expanded TCRs positively correlated with patch test score, significant at thresholds 8, 16 and 32 but not 4. DPC sensitization did not change the number of TCRs with a frequency above 1 in 1000, and there was no evidence of changes in global repertoire structure. Repeated subsampling changed both the strength of the expansion versus patch-test correlation and the threshold at which that correlation became significant. Expanded TCRs formed significantly more large CDR3 similarity clusters than pre-sensitization or healthy control sets, consistent with antigen-driven responses. Because all patients had alopecia, a presumed autoimmune disease, the immune response of the patients might differ from that of healthy individuals.

According to the study, the label for this sample's time point signals: pre-sensitization, week 0. The treatment or condition tag for this specimen amounts to: therapeutic diphenylcyclopropenone sensitization with weekly scalp DPC. At every patch-test visit, the blood draw took place before the patch test was put on. Patients were considered eligible if aged 18 to 70, diagnosed with alopecia and deemed suitable for DPC therapy, and patients were excluded if pregnant. Unfractionated whole blood was collected in Tempus Blood RNA tubes, and total RNA was extracted from that blood. Libraries were made using RACE. Sequenced on a NextSeq 500. Library preparation attached unique molecular identifiers to individual cDNA molecules for quantitative, reproducible TCR counting. From each blood RNA sample, both TCR alpha and TCR beta chains were sequenced. From the authors' description of their analysis: Samples had a median of 95,638 TCRs, with a range from roughly 20,000 to 700,000. The Decombinator software suite was used to annotate the V, J and CDR3 of the TCR reads. Every sample was subsampled to the same number of TCRs (28,000) for the PS versus PT1 abundance plots. TCRs were defined as expanded if absent before sensitization and observed at least eight times at the 2-week time point. Starting from the raw public reads, TCRdb applied fastp trimming at Q25, assembled clones with MiXCR and retained in-frame beta chains. Each record represents a unique CDR3 protein, reported with the most common genes and DNA among its rows. The V and J calls and clone size are TCRdb's, not the authors'. The sample yields fewer than 300,000 distinct CDR3 sequences; 7.5% to 9% were counted once. 2% to 2.5% of the sample is in the top ten clones.

The CDR3 numbers 15 residues from cysteine through phenylalanine. Here the CDR3 DNA is all that survives: 45 bases in frame from base 1. After removal of 1 base from V and 2 bases from J, the junction retains 6 bases not matched to a gene. According to the germline V gene (reference sequence), CDR1 reads SGHNT and CDR2 reads YYREEE. This TCR was sampled from a woman aged 40 to 49 with alopecia areata. Some clones in this sample may be carry-over from other donors' samples. This specimen consisted of whole blood, obtained in connection with sensitization to the hapten diphenylcyclopropenone (DPC). The sequence links TRBV5-4 to TRBJ2-7, and TRBD1 matches 7 of the central bases. The DNA sequence is TGTGCCAGCAGCTTGCCGGGACAGATAACCTACGAGCAGTACTTC. Translation gives CASSLPGQITYEQYF.